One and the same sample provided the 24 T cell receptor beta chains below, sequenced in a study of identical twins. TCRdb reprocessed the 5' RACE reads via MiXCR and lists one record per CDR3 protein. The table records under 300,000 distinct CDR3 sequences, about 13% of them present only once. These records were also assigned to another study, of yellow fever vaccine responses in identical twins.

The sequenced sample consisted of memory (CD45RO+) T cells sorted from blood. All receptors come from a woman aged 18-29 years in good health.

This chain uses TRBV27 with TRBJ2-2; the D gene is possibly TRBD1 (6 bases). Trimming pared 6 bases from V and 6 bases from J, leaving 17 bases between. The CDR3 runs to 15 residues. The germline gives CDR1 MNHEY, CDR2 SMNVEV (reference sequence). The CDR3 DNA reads TGTGCCAGCAGCTTCCAACAGGGCCGGGCCGGGGAGCTGTTTTTT. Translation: CASSFQQGRAGELFF.

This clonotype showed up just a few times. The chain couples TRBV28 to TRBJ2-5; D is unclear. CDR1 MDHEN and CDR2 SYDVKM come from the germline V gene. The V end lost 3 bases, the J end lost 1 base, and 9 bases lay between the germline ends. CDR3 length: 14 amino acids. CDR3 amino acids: CASSLIHFQETQYF. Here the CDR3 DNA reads TGTGCCAGCAGTTTGATCCATTTCCAAGAGACCCAGTACTTC.

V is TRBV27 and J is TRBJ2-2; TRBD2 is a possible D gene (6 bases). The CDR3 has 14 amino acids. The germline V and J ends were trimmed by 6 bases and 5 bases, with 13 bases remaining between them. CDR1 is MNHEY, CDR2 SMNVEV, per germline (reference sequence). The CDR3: CASSPTAGTGELFF. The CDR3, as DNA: TGTGCCAGCAGCCCTACGGCGGGGACCGGGGAGCTGTTTTTT.

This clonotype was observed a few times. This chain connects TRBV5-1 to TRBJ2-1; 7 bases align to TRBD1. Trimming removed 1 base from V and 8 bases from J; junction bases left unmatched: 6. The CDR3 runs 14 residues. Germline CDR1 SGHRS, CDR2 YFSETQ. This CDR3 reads CASSLSGGGYEQFF. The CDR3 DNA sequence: TGCGCCAGCAGCTTGTCAGGGGGTGGCTATGAGCAGTTCTTC.

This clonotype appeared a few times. CDR3 protein: CASSWHGAATNEKLFF. The CDR3 DNA is TGTGCCAGCAGTTGGCACGGAGCTGCAACTAATGAAAAACTGTTTTTT. The chain combines TRBV28 with TRBJ1-4; D gene uncertain. The length of the CDR3 is 16 residues. V lost 4 bases to trimming and J lost 0 bases, with 12 bases between them. In germline, CDR1 is MDHEN, CDR2 SYDVKM. The full variable domain, rest sourced from reference TRBV28 and TRBJ1-4, is DVKVTQSSRYLVKRTGEKVFLECVQDMDHENMFWYRQDPGLGLRLIYFSYDVKMKEKGDIPEGYSVSREKKERFSLILESASTNQTSMYLCASSWHGAATNEKLFFGSGTQLSVL.

Here the CDR3 DNA reads TGTGCCAGCAGTGAAGTGGGACTAGCCTACAATGAGCAGTTCTTC. It yields the protein CASSEVGLAYNEQFF. J is TRBJ2-1 and V is TRBV6-1; 8 bases are shared with TRBD2. This CDR3 comprises 15 residues. Germline values: CDR1 MNHNS, CDR2 SASEGT. V trimming: 1 base; J trimming: 2 bases; junction bases outside the gene matches: 1.

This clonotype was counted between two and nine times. The CDR3 coding sequence is TGTGCCAGCAGCCACTCTGGAGGGCTCCAAGAGACCCAGTACTTC. It encodes CASSHSGGLQETQYF. V usage is TRBV3-1 and J usage is TRBJ2-5; possibly TRBD2 for D (6 bases). Germline V CDR1 and CDR2: LGHDT, YNNKEL (reference sequence). The CDR3 runs 15 residues. Trimming left V 3 bases short and J 1 base short, with 12 bases between.

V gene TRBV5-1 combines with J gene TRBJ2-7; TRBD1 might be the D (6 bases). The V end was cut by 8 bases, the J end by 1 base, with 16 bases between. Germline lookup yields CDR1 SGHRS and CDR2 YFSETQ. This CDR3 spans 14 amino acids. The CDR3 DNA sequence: TGCGCCAGTGCTAGGGACACGGGTTCCTACGAGCAGTACTTC. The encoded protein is CASARDTGSYEQYF.

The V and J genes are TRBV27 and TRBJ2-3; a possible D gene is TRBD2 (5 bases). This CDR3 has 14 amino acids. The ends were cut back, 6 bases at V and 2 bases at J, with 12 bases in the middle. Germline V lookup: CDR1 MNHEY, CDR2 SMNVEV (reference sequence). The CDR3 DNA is TGTGCCAGCAGCCGAGAGGGAGACACAGATACGCAGTATTTT. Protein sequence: CASSREGDTDTQYF.

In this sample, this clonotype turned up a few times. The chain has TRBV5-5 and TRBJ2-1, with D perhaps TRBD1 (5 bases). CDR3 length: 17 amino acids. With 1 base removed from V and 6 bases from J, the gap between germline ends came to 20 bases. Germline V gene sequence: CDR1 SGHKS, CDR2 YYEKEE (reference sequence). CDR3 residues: CASSLSPLVQGGNEQFF. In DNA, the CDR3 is TGTGCCAGCAGCTTGTCCCCTCTAGTGCAGGGCGGCAATGAGCAGTTCTTC.

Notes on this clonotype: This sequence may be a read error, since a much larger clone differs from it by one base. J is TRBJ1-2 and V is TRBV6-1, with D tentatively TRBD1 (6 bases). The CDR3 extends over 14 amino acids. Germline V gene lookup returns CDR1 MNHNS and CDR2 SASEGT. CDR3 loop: CASSPPGQNYGYAF. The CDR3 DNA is TGTGCCAGCAGCCCTCCTGGACAGAACTATGGCTACGCCTTC.

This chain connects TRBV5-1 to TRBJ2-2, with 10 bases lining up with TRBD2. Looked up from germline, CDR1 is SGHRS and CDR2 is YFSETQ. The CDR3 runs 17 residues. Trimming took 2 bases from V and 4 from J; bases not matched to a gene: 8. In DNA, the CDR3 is TGCGCCAGCAGCTTCGCTAGCGGGAGTCTCGGCACCGGGGAGCTGTTTTTT. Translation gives CASSFASGSLGTGELFF.

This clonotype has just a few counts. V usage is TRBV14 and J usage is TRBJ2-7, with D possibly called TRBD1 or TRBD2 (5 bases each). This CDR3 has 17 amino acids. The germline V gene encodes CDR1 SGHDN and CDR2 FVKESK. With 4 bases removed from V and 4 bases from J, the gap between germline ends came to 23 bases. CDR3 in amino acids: CASSPLGGRATSYEQYF. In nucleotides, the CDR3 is TGTGCCAGCAGCCCTTTAGGAGGCAGGGCGACATCGTACGAGCAGTACTTC.

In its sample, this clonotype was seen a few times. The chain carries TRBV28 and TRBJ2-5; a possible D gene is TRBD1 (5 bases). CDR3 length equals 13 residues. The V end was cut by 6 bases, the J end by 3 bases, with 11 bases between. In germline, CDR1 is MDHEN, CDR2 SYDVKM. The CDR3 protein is CASSQDSEETQYF. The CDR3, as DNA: TGTGCCAGCAGCCAAGACAGTGAAGAGACCCAGTACTTC.

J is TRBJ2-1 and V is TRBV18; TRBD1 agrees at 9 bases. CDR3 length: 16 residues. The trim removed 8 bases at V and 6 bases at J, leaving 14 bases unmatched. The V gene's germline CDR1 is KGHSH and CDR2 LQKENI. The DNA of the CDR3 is TGTGCCAGCCTCCGGATAAGAGACAGGGGGTCCAATGAGCAGTTCTTC. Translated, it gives CASLRIRDRGSNEQFF. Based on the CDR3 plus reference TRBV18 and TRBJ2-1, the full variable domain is NAGVMQNPRHLVRRRGQEARLRCSPMKGHSHVYWYRQLPEEGLKFMVYLQKENIIDESGMPKERFSAEFPKEGPSILRIQQVVRGDSAAYFCASLRIRDRGSNEQFFGPGTRLTVL.

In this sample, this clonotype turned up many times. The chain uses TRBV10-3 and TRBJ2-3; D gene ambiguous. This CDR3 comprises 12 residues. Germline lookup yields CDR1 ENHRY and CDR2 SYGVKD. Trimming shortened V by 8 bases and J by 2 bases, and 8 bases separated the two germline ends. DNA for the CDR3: TGTGCCATCGGCGGCAACACAGATACGCAGTATTTT. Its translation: CAIGGNTDTQYF.

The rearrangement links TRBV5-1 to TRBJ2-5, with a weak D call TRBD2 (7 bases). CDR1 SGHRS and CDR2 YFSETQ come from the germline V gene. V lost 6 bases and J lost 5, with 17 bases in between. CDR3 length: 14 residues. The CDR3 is CASNPGSGGETQYF. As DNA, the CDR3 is TGCGCCAGCAACCCCGGGTCGGGGGGCGAGACCCAGTACTTC.

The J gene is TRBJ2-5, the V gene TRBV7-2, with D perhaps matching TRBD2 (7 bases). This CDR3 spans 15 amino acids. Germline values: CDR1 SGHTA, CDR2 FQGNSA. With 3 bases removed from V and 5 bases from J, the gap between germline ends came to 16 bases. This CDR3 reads CASSFGGGLGETQYF. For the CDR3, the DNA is TGTGCCAGCAGCTTTGGGGGGGGGCTCGGGGAGACCCAGTACTTC.

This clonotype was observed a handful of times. Here the CDR3 reads CASSGQWQYEQYF. CDR3 DNA sequence: TGTGCCAGCAGCGGCCAGTGGCAATACGAGCAGTACTTC. The chain carries TRBV7-2 and TRBJ2-7, with no clear D. Germline-derived CDR1 and CDR2 are SGHTA and FQGNSA. V lost 5 bases and J lost 4, with 12 bases in between. This CDR3 has 13 residues.

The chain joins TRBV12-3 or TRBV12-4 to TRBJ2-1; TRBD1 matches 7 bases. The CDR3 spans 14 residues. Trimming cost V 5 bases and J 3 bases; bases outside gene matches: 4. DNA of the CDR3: TGTGCCAGCAGTCAAAACAGGGGCTACAATGAGCAGTTCTTC. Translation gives CASSQNRGYNEQFF.

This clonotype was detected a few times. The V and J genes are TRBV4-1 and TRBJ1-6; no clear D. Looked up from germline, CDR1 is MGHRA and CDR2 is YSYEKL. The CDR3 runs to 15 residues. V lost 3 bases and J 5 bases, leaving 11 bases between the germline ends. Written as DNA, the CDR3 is TGCGCCAGCAGCCAGGGTGGTAACAATAATTCACCCCTCCACTTT. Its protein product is CASSQGGNNNSPLHF.

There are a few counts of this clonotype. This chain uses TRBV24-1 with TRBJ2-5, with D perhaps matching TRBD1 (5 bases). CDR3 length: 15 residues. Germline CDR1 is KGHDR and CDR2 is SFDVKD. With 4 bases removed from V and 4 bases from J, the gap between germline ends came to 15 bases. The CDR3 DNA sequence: TGTGCCACCAGTGACCCGACAGAGTCGGGAGAGACCCAGTACTTC. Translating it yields CATSDPTESGETQYF.

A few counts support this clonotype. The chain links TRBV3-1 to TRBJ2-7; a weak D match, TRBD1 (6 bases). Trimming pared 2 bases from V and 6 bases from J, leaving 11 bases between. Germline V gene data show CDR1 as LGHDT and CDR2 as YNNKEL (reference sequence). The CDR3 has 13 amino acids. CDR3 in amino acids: CASSQRSGVEQYF. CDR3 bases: TGTGCCAGCAGCCAACGATCAGGGGTCGAGCAGTACTTC.

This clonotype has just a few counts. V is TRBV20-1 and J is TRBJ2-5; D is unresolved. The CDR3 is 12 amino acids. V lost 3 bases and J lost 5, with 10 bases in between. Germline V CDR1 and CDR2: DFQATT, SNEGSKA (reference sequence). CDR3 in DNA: TGCAGTGCTAGGGCCGGGTTGGAGACCCAGTACTTC. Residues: CSARAGLETQYF.